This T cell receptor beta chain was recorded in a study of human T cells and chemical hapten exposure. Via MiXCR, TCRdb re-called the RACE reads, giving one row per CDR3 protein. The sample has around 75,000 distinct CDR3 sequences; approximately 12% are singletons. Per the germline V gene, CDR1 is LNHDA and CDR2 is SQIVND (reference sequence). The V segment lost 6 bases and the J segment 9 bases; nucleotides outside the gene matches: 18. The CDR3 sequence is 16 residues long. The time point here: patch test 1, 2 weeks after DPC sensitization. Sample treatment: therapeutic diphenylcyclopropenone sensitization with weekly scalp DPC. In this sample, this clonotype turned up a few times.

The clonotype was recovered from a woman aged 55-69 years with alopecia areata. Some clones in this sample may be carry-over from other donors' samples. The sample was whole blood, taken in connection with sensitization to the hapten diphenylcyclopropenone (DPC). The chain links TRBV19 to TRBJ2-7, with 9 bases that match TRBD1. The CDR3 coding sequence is TGTGCCAGTAGCCCCGGACAGGGGCCTTCGGAATCGAGGCAGTACTTC. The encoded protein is CASSPGQGPSESRQYF. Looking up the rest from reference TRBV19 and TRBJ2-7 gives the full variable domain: DGGITQSPKYLFRKEGQNVTLSCEQNLNHDAMYWYRQDPGQGLRLIYYSQIVNDFQKGDIAEGYSVSREKKESFPLTVTSAQKNPTAFYLCASSPGQGPSESRQYFGPGTRLTVT.